Described below is a single T cell receptor (beta chain) sequence and its context. Participant ages covered about 18 to 100 years across some 25 US areas. Assignment of participants to cohorts was predicated upon participant-reported clinical history. Germline loops: CDR1 LGHNA, CDR2 YSLEER. The length of the CDR3 is 16 residues. Trimming cost V 0 bases and J 7 bases; bases outside gene matches: 3. This specimen belongs to a study of blood T cell repertoires in COVID-19. In the study overall: Specimens from acute and convalescent COVID-19 originated in the United States, Italy and Spain.

The data were produced by immunoSEQ multiplex PCR, yet TCRdb's version contains in-frame clones alone and is incomplete. The repertoire holds some 200,000 clones, with around 87% as singletons. The sample was PBMCs or T cells enriched from blood (not recorded which). The receptor was isolated from a woman aged 25 to 39 who had recovered from COVID-19. The rearrangement joins TRBV4-3 to TRBJ2-2, with 12 bases matching TRBD2. The chain's CDR3 is CASSQDPSGRGGELFF. The CDR3 coding sequence is TGCGCCAGCAGCCAAGACCCTAGCGGGAGGGGCGGGGAGCTGTTTTTT.